This TCR beta chain was observed in a study of chemoradiotherapy in HPV16-positive cancers. Study in general: A couple of HPV16-positive patients' cells yielded candidate HPV-specific clones and common motifs.

Repeated repertoire sampling spanned the course of chemoradiotherapy. Study results and limitations: HPV-responsive T-cell expansion during chemoradiotherapy was linked to improved recurrence-free survival in HPV16-positive patients. Only two HPV16-positive patients supplied the functional HPV-specificity definition.

Comment on this clone: What it binds is not known.

After removal of 6 bases from V and 4 bases from J, the junction contained 11 bases not matched to a gene. The CDR3 extends over 15 amino acids. From germline, CDR1 is SGHRS and CDR2 YFSETQ. The table came from immunoSEQ multiplex PCR; TCRdb's copy has only in-frame clones and leaves some out. This sample has about 7,800 clones; around two thirds occur once, and the top ten carry approximately 33%. This chain connects TRBV5-1 to TRBJ2-5; 8 bases are a match to TRBD1. The biological material was taken from a patient who underwent chemoradiotherapy. This receptor was identified in a human donor with HPV-associated anogenital cancer. CDR3 in amino acids: CASKFRTGRGETQYF. The CDR3 region has the DNA TGCGCCAGCAAATTTAGGACAGGGCGGGGAGAGACCCAGTACTTC.